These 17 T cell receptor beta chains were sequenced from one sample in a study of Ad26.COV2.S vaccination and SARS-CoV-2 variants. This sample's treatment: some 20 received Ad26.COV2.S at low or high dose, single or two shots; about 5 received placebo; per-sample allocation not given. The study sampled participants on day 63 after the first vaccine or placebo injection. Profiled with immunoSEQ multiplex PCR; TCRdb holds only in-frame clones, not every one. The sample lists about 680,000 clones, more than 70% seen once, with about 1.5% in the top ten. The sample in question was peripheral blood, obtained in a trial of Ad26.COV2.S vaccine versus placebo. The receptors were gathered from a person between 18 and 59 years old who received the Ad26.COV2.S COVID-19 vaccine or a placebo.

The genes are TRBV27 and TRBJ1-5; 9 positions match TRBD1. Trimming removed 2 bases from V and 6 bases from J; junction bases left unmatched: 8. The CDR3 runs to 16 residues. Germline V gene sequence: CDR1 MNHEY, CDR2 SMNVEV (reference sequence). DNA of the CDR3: TGTGCCAGCAGTTTAGGGACAGGGAGAAGTAGTCAGCCCCAGCATTTT. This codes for CASSLGTGRSSQPQHF.

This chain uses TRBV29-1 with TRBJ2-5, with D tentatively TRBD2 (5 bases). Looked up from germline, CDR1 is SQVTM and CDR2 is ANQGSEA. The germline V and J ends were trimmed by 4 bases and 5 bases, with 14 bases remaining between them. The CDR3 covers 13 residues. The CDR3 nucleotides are TGCAGCGTTGTAACGGGAATCGGGGAGACCCAGTACTTC. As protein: CSVVTGIGETQYF.

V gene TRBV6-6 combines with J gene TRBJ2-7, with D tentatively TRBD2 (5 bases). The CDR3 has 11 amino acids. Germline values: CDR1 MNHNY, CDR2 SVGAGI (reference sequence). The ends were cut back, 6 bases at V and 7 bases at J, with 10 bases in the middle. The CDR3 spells CASSRDWEQYF. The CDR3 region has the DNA TGTGCCAGCAGCCGGGATTGGGAGCAGTACTTC.

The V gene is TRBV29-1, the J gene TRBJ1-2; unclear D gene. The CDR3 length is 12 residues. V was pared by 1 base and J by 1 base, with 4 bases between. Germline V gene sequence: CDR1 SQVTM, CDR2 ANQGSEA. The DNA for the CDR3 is TGCAGCGTTGAAGTCGGTAACTATGGCTACACCTTC. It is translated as CSVEVGNYGYTF.

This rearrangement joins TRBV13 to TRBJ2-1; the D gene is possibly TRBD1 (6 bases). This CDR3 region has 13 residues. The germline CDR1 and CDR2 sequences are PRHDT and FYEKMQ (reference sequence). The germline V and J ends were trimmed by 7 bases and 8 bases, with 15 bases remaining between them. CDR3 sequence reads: CASTPGAGDEQFF. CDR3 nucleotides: TGTGCCAGCACCCCCGGCGCAGGGGATGAGCAGTTCTTC.

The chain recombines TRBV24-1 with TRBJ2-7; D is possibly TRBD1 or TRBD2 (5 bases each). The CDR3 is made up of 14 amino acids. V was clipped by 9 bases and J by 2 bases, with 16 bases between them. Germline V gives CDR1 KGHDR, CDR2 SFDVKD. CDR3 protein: CATRWGRDPYEQYF. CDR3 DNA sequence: TGTGCCACCCGTTGGGGCAGGGACCCCTACGAGCAGTACTTC.

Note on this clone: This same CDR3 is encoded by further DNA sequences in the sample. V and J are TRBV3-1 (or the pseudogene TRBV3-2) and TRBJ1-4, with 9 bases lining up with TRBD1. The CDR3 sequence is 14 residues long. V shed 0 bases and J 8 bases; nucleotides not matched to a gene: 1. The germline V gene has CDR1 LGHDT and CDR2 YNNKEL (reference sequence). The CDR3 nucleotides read TGTGCCAGCAGCCAAGAGGGGACAGGGGAAAAACTGTTTTTT. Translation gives CASSQEGTGEKLFF.

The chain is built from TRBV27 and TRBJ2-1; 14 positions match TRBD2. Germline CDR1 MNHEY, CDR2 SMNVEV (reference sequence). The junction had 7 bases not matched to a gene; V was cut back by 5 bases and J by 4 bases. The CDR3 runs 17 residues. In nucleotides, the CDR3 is TGTGCCAGCAGTCTCGGGACTAGCGGGGGTGTATACAATGAGCAGTTCTTC. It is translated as CASSLGTSGGVYNEQFF.

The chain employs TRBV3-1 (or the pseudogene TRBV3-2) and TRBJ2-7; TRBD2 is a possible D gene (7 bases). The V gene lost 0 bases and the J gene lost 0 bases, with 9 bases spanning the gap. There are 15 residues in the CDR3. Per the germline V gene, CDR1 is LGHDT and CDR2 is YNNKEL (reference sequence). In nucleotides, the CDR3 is TGTGCCAGCAGCCAAGAAGGGGGGGCCTCCTACGAGCAGTACTTC. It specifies CASSQEGGASYEQYF.

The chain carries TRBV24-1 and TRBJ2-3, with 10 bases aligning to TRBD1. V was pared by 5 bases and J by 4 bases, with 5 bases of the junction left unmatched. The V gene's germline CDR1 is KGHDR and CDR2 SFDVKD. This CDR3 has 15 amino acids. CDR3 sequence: CATSVGTGASDTQYF. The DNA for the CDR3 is TGTGCCACCAGTGTCGGGACAGGGGCTTCAGATACGCAGTATTTT.

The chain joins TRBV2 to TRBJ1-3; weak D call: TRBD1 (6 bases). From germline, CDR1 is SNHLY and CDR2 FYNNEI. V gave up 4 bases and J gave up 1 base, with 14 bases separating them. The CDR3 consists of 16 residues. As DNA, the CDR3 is TGTGCCAGCAGTGGTTCAGGGGCAACTTCTGGAAACACCATATATTTT. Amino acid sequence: CASSGSGATSGNTIYF.

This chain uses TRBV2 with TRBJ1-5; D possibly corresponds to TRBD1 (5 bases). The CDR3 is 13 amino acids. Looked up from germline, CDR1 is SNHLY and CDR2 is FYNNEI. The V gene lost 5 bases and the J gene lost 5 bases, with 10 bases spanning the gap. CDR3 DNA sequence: TGTGCCAGCAGTCTCAGGGAGTATCAGCCCCAGCATTTT. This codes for CASSLREYQPQHF.

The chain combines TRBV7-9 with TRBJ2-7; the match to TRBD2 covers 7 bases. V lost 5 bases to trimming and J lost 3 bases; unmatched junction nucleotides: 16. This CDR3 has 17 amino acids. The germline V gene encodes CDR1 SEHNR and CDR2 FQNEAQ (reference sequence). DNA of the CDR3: TGTGCCAGCAGCCCAAGGGGTTGGAGGGAGGGCGTCTACGAGCAGTACTTC. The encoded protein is CASSPRGWREGVYEQYF.

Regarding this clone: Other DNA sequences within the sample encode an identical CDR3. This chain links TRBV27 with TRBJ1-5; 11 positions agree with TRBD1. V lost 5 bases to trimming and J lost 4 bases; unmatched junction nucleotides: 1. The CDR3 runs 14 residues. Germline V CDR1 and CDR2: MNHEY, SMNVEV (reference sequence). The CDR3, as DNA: TGTGCCAGCAGTAGGGACAGGGGGAATCAGCCCCAGCATTTT. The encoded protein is CASSRDRGNQPQHF.

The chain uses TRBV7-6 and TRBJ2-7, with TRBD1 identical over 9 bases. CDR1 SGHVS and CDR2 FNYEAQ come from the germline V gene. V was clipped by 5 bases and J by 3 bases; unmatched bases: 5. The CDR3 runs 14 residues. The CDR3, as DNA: TGTGCCAGCAGCCCACAGGGGGCGAGCTACGAGCAGTACTTC. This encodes CASSPQGASYEQYF. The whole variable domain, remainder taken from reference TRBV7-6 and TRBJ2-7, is GAGVSQSPRYKVTKRGQDVALRCDPISGHVSLYWYRQALGQGPEFLTYFNYEAQQDKSGLPNDRFSAERPEGSISTLTIQRTEQRDSAMYRCASSPQGASYEQYFGPGTRLTVT.

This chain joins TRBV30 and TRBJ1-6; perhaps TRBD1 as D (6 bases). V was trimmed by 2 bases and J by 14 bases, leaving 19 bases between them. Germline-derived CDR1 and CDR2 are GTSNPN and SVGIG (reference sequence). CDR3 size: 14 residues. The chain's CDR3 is CAWSFDGREGALHF. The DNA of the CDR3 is TGTGCCTGGAGTTTCGACGGGCGTGAGGGGGCCCTCCACTTT.

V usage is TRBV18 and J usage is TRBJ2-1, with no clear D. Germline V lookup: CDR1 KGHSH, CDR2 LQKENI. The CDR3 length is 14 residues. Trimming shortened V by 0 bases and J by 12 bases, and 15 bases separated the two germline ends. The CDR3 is CASSPPVDSPPQFF. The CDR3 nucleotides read TGTGCCAGCTCACCACCGGTGGATTCCCCACCGCAGTTCTTC.